This T cell receptor beta chain is drawn from a study of cytomegalovirus exposure and HLA in healthy donors. Study conclusions and caveats: A later analysis reportedly identified an Asian-associated ancestry cluster as carrying fewer N-insertions than the approximately 730-donor mean.

Both 60 Vbeta primers and 13 Jbeta primers went into the PCR. Original processing methods: Counted up in a later analysis, unique TCR beta chains came to 65 million to 100 million, with around 10 million shared. Sequencing was performed with immunoSEQ multiplex PCR; in TCRdb, only in-frame clones are kept and a portion is missing. The V and J calls and clone size were taken over from that table, and D and trimming were inferred from the DNA. This sample has over 150,000 clones, with about 77% found just once. A note on this clone: Antigen unknown.

This clonotype was obtained from a woman aged 45-60 years in good health and CMV-seronegative. The sequencing sample was made of PBMCs.

The CDR3 DNA follows: TGTGCCACCAGTCTAGCGGGAGGGTCCCCGCAGTATTTT. This codes for CATSLAGGSPQYF. The chain links TRBV15 to TRBJ2-3; TRBD2 agrees at 12 bases. V lost 6 bases and J lost 10; bases outside the gene matches: 5. CDR1 is LNHNV, CDR2 YYDKDF, per germline (reference sequence). The CDR3 spans 13 residues.